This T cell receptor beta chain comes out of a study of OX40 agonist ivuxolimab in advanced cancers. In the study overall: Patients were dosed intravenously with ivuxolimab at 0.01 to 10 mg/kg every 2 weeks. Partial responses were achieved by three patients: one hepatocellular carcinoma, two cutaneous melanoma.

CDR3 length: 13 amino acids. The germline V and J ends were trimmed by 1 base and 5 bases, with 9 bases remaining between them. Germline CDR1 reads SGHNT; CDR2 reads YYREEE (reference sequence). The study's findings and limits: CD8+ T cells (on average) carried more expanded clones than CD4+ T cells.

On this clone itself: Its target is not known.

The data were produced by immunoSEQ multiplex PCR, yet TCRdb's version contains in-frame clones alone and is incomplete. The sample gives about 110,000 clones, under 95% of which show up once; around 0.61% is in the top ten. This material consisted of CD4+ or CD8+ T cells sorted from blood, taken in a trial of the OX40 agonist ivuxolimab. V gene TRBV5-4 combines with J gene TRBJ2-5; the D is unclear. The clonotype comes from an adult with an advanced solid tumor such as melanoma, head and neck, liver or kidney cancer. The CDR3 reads CASSLPQPETQYF. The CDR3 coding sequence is TGTGCCAGCAGCTTGCCACAACCGGAGACCCAGTACTTC.